The next 19 T cell receptor beta chains were all read from a single sample in a study of post-analysis software for immune sequencing data. Notes on the study in general: Five TRBV segments, including TRBV5-6, TRBV5-1 and TRBV20-1, were more frequent in patients than controls.

TCR beta libraries were prepared from cDNA with unique molecular identifiers. TCRdb re-derived calls from the PCR reads in MiXCR, one entry per CDR3 protein. The table shows about 800,000 distinct CDR3 sequences, with 25% to 30% occurring only once. These receptors' targets are unknown. The sequenced material came from blood. The source is a girl between 5 and 17 years old with multiple sclerosis.

J is TRBJ2-7 and V is TRBV7-2; 7 nucleotides align to TRBD2. The J call may be in error: the DNA end matches TRBJ2-5 better. Germline values: CDR1 SGHTA, CDR2 FQGNSA. The CDR3 runs to 15 residues. The CDR3 region is CASSLTRREQETQYF. CDR3 DNA: TGTGCCAGCAGCTTGACCCGGCGGGAGCAAGAGACCCAGTACTTC.

The chain uses TRBV7-2 and TRBJ2-7; D is uncertain. Germline CDR1 reads SGHTA; CDR2 reads FQGNSA. The CDR3 runs to 13 residues. Trimming shortened V by 5 bases and J by 2 bases, and 10 bases separated the two germline ends. DNA for the CDR3: TGTGCCAGCAGCGTTAGTATCCCCTACGAGCAGTACTTC. Amino acid sequence: CASSVSIPYEQYF.

The chain uses TRBV28 and TRBJ2-3, with a possible D match to TRBD1 (6 bases). Between the trimmed V and J ends, which lost 6 bases and 5 bases, there was a span of 15 bases. This CDR3 is 14 amino acids long. The germline V gene encodes CDR1 MDHEN and CDR2 SYDVKM. Written as DNA, the CDR3 is TGTGCCAGCAGAATTGGGGGCGCGGGAGATACGCAGTATTTT. The encoded protein is CASRIGGAGDTQYF.

This clonotype was recorded a few times. The rearrangement joins TRBV20-1 to TRBJ2-1, with TRBD2 identical over 7 bases. Germline V gene sequence: CDR1 DFQATT, CDR2 SNEGSKA (reference sequence). V was pared by 5 bases and J by 9 bases, with 1 base of the junction left unmatched. The CDR3 covers 10 residues. The CDR3 sequence: CSAWGGEQFF. The CDR3 DNA reads as TGCAGTGCTTGGGGGGGTGAGCAGTTCTTC.

This clonotype was picked up many times. The chain recombines TRBV10-3 with TRBJ1-2; D unresolved. V was pared by 5 bases and J by 3 bases, with 13 bases between. Germline-derived CDR1 and CDR2 are ENHRY and SYGVKD. This CDR3 has 14 amino acids. This CDR3 reads CAISMGSLDYGYTF. DNA of the CDR3: TGTGCCATCAGTATGGGGTCTCTCGACTATGGCTACACCTTC.

This chain joins TRBV2 and TRBJ1-1; D not certain. In germline, CDR1 is SNHLY, CDR2 FYNNEI. The CDR3 covers 15 residues. The ends were cut back, 2 bases at V and 4 bases at J, with 14 bases in the middle. The CDR3 region is CASSEWGGLLTEAFF. CDR3 coding DNA: TGTGCCAGCAGTGAATGGGGAGGGCTTCTCACTGAAGCTTTCTTT.

The chain recombines TRBV6-1 with TRBJ2-7, with 15 bases fitting TRBD2. Trimming cost V 6 bases and J 12 bases; bases outside gene matches: 21. The CDR3 totals 18 residues. CDR1 is MNHNS, CDR2 SASEGT, per germline. CDR3 in amino acids: CASSATGTGTSGRLRGYF. Written as DNA, the CDR3 is TGTGCCAGCAGCGCTACAGGGACCGGGACTAGCGGGAGGCTTCGGGGGTACTTC.

This clonotype was seen at least ten times. J is TRBJ2-7 and V is TRBV6-5, with D perhaps TRBD1 or TRBD2 (5 bases each). V lost 6 bases to trimming and J lost 7 bases, with 10 bases between them. CDR1 and CDR2 (germline): MNHEY, SVGAGI. This CDR3 region has 11 residues. Here the CDR3 DNA reads TGTGCCAGCAGAAGGGGACGGGAGCAGTACTTC. It yields the protein CASRRGREQYF.

V and J are TRBV2 and TRBJ1-1; perhaps TRBD1 as D (5 bases). V lost 2 bases, J lost 4 bases, and 17 bases lay in between. CDR1 and CDR2 (germline): SNHLY, FYNNEI. The CDR3 spans 16 residues. CDR3 sequence reads: CASSETSPWGGTEAFF. For the CDR3, the DNA is TGTGCCAGCAGTGAAACTTCGCCTTGGGGGGGCACTGAAGCTTTCTTT. Based on the CDR3 plus reference TRBV2 and TRBJ1-1, the full variable domain is EPEVTQTPSHQVTQMGQEVILRCVPISNHLYFYWYRQILGQKVEFLVSFYNNEISEKSEIFDDQFSVERPDGSNFTLKIRSTKLEDSAMYFCASSETSPWGGTEAFFGQGTRLTVV.

The gene calls are TRBV12-3 or TRBV12-4 and TRBJ1-2; a weak D match, TRBD1 (6 bases). This CDR3 is built from 11 residues. Trimming cost V 10 bases and J 8 bases, with 14 bases left between them. The DNA of the CDR3 is TGTGCCATCACACAGGGCCTCGGCTACACCTTC. It translates to CAITQGLGYTF.

Regarding this clonotype: Being one base from a much bigger clone, this may be a read error. V is TRBV15 and J is TRBJ2-3; 10 bases are shared with TRBD2. Looked up from germline, CDR1 is LNHNV and CDR2 is YYDKDF (reference sequence). The CDR3 sequence is 14 residues long. In nucleotides, the CDR3 is TGTACCACCAGCAGCGGGACTAGCGCAGATACGCAGTATTTT. It specifies CTTSSGTSADTQYF.

V and J are TRBV7-2 and TRBJ2-5; 7 bases agree with TRBD1. The CDR3 length is 18 residues. V gave up 5 bases and J gave up 3 bases; unmatched junction bases: 18. Germline values: CDR1 SGHTA, CDR2 FQGNSA. The CDR3 nucleotides are TGTGCCAGCAGCCCCCGTAGAGTCAAAACCGGGACAGAAGAGACCCAGTACTTC. Protein product: CASSPRRVKTGTEETQYF.

This clonotype came up a few times. This sequence joins TRBV18 and TRBJ2-3; TRBD1 matches 9 bases. CDR1 and CDR2 from the germline V gene are KGHSH and LQKENI. J was trimmed by 4 bases and V by 4 bases; bases with no gene match: 9. CDR3 length: 16 residues. CDR3 sequence reads: CASSRNQGQGSDTQYF. The CDR3, as DNA: TGTGCCAGCTCACGAAATCAGGGACAGGGATCAGATACGCAGTATTTT.

This chain links TRBV12-3 or TRBV12-4 with TRBJ2-3; a possible D gene is TRBD1 (6 bases). The CDR3 length is 14 residues. Between the trimmed V and J ends, which lost 10 bases and 0 bases, there was a span of 14 bases. The CDR3 loop is CATKGGSSTDTQYF. CDR3 in DNA: TGTGCCACCAAAGGGGGTTCTAGCACAGATACGCAGTATTTT.

V usage is TRBV6-2 or TRBV6-3 and J usage is TRBJ2-7; TRBD2 agrees at 8 bases. The length of the CDR3 is 17 residues. V was pared by 6 bases and J by 0 bases, with 13 bases of the junction left unmatched. The germline V gene encodes CDR1 MNHEY and CDR2 SVGEGT. CDR3 sequence reads: CASRPLAGDASSYEQYF. In DNA, the CDR3 is TGTGCCAGCAGGCCCCTAGCGGGCGACGCCAGCTCCTACGAGCAGTACTTC.

The sample holds a few counts of this clonotype. This sequence joins TRBV4-3 and TRBJ2-5; tentative D call: TRBD2 (5 bases). Per germline, CDR1 LGHNA and CDR2 YSLEER. There are 16 residues in the CDR3. Trimming left V 3 bases short and J 1 base short, with 15 bases between. The CDR3 is CASSQGSPGSQETQYF. The CDR3 DNA sequence: TGCGCCAGCAGCCAGGGATCCCCGGGATCCCAAGAGACCCAGTACTTC.

The V gene is TRBV7-2, the J gene TRBJ2-3; possibly TRBD2 for D (7 bases). Germline CDR1 is SGHTA and CDR2 is FQGNSA. The V gene lost 2 bases and the J gene lost 0 bases, with 15 bases spanning the gap. The length of the CDR3 is 17 residues. CDR3 sequence reads: CASSLSGGAGSTDTQYF. The CDR3 nucleotides read TGTGCCAGCAGCTTATCGGGGGGCGCTGGGAGCACAGATACGCAGTATTTT.

This clonotype was seen at least ten times. DNA of the CDR3: TGTGCCAGCAGACAGCCCGATGAGCAGTTCTTC. Residues: CASRQPDEQFF. The chain employs TRBV2 and TRBJ2-1; D is undetermined. V gave up 6 bases and J gave up 8 bases, with 8 bases separating them. The CDR3 is 11 amino acids. Germline values: CDR1 SNHLY, CDR2 FYNNEI.

This clonotype was recorded a few times. V usage is TRBV29-1 and J usage is TRBJ2-7; weak D call: TRBD1 (5 bases). V lost 7 bases and J 3 bases, leaving 16 bases between the germline ends. Germline assignment: CDR1 SQVTM and CDR2 ANQGSEA. This CDR3 region has 13 residues. The DNA for the CDR3 is TGCAGCGCTAGAGTCCCGGACAACTACGAGCAGTACTTC. Encoded protein: CSARVPDNYEQYF.